This T cell receptor beta chain was identified in a study of response to subunit inactivated influenza vaccine. Study results and limitations: Few new T cells, the authors suggested, are recruited by each seasonal influenza vaccination.

This clonotype was seen only a few times. What it recognizes is unknown. Each CDR3 protein gets one entry after TCRdb re-called the RT-PCR reads with MiXCR. The sample carries around 790,000 distinct CDR3 sequences, roughly 20% recorded once. This clonotype originated in a man aged 45 to 65 who received an inactivated influenza vaccine. Sequencing used PBMCs from blood, obtained more than 4 days after vaccination.

Here the CDR3 DNA reads TGTGCCAGCAGTACCGGGACTAGCGTTTACAATGAGCAGTTCTTC. It yields the protein CASSTGTSVYNEQFF. The V gene is TRBV6-1, the J gene TRBJ2-1; TRBD2 matches at 10 bases. The J segment lost 4 bases and the V segment lost 5 bases, leaving 5 bases of the junction unmatched. The CDR3 has 15 amino acids. The germline CDR1 and CDR2 sequences are MNHNS and SASEGT.